The 22 T cell receptor beta chains below all came from one sample that was sequenced in a study of T cells in Graves' hyperthyroidism and ophthalmopathy. Amplification of TCR beta CDR3 regions used RNA as the template. Initially, a first-round RT-PCR of the TCR CDR3 employed the HTBI primer set. TCRdb re-called the multiplex PCR reads through MiXCR, storing one row per CDR3 protein. The sample records some 320,000 distinct CDR3 sequences, around 15% being singletons. The sample consisted of blood. These TCRs come from a woman aged 35 to 49 with Graves' ophthalmopathy.

This clonotype showed up many times. The chain uses TRBV28 and TRBJ2-7; 9 positions match TRBD2. Germline assignment: CDR1 MDHEN and CDR2 SYDVKM. Trimming took 3 bases from V and 0 from J; bases not matched to a gene: 24. This CDR3 comprises 22 residues. The CDR3 region is CASSLLAGGWLAGIMSSYEQYF. In DNA form, the CDR3 reads TGTGCCAGCAGTTTGCTGGCGGGGGGCTGGCTAGCGGGGATCATGAGCTCCTACGAGCAGTACTTC.

The rearrangement uses TRBV29-1 and TRBJ1-5; 9 nucleotides align to TRBD1. Trimming took 4 bases from V and 0 from J; bases not matched to a gene: 4. The CDR3 runs to 15 residues. Germline CDR1 reads SQVTM; CDR2 reads ANQGSEA. The CDR3 loop is CSVALGQGSNQPQHF. CDR3 DNA sequence: TGCAGCGTTGCCTTGGGACAGGGTAGCAATCAGCCCCAGCATTTT.

This clonotype was seen ten or more times. The rearrangement uses TRBV20-1 and TRBJ2-1; 11 bases match TRBD2. This CDR3 is built from 16 residues. V gave up 3 bases and J gave up 2 bases; unmatched junction bases: 6. CDR1 is DFQATT and CDR2 is SNEGSKA in the germline V gene (reference sequence). The CDR3 DNA reads TGCAGTGCTAGTCAAATAGCGGGAGGGACCTACAATGAGCAGTTCTTC. It codes for CSASQIAGGTYNEQFF.

This clonotype has a count of ten or more. The chain combines TRBV11-3 with TRBJ2-7, with TRBD1 matching over 8 bases. The CDR3 contains 16 residues. With 4 bases clipped from V and 4 bases from J, the junction kept 12 bases outside the gene matches. Germline CDR1 SGHNT, CDR2 YENEEA. The CDR3 loop is CASSSQKDRAGYEQYF. CDR3 bases: TGTGCCAGCAGCTCTCAGAAGGACAGGGCAGGGTACGAGCAGTACTTC.

This clonotype was counted at least ten times. The V gene is TRBV11-2, the J gene TRBJ1-1; no firm D call. The CDR3 contains 13 residues. CDR1 SGHAT and CDR2 FQNNGV come from the germline V gene. The V gene lost 4 bases and the J gene lost 3 bases, with 9 bases spanning the gap. CDR3 region: CASSSRWDTEAFF. In nucleotides, the CDR3 is TGTGCCAGCAGCTCCAGGTGGGACACTGAAGCTTTCTTT.

The chain is built from TRBV2 and TRBJ2-5; perhaps TRBD2 as D (5 bases). Germline CDR1 and CDR2: SNHLY and FYNNEI. The V gene lost 5 bases and the J gene lost 4 bases, with 17 bases spanning the gap. The CDR3 consists of 15 residues. The CDR3 is CASSPTPGMGETQYF. The CDR3 DNA reads TGTGCCAGCAGTCCGACTCCGGGGATGGGAGAGACCCAGTACTTC.

This clonotype has at least ten counts. V gene TRBV5-1 combines with J gene TRBJ1-2; D is perhaps TRBD1 (5 bases). This CDR3 contains 13 residues. Trimming pared 5 bases from V and 3 bases from J, leaving 11 bases between. Germline loops: CDR1 SGHRS, CDR2 YFSETQ. CDR3 residues: CASRYQGDYGYTF. The CDR3 DNA follows: TGCGCCAGCAGATACCAGGGTGACTATGGCTACACCTTC.

At least ten counts were recorded for this clonotype. V is TRBV27 and J is TRBJ2-7; 9 bases fit TRBD2. Germline CDR1 reads MNHEY; CDR2 reads SMNVEV (reference sequence). J gave up 4 bases and V 4 bases, and 2 bases lay outside the gene matches. The CDR3 sequence is 13 residues long. CDR3 in DNA: TGTGCCAGCAGTTATGCGGGAGGGTACGAGCAGTACTTC. This encodes CASSYAGGYEQYF.

The rearrangement uses TRBV20-1 and TRBJ2-7; 11 nucleotides line up with TRBD2. The CDR3 is 16 amino acids. V was clipped by 1 base and J by 0 bases; unmatched bases: 5. CDR1 is DFQATT and CDR2 is SNEGSKA in the germline V gene (reference sequence). The CDR3 DNA reads as TGCAGTGCTAGAGTCGGACTAGCGGGTCTCTCCTACGAGCAGTACTTC. Translation: CSARVGLAGLSYEQYF.

This clonotype was seen a few times. The rearrangement uses TRBV11-2 and TRBJ2-2, with a possible D match to TRBD2 (6 bases). Germline CDR1 SGHAT, CDR2 FQNNGV. The CDR3 has 14 residues. Trimming left V 2 bases short and J 8 bases short, with 12 bases between. In DNA, the CDR3 is TGTGCCAGCAGCTTAATACTAGCCGTTGGGGAGCTGTTTTTT. Translation gives CASSLILAVGELFF.

The genes are TRBV3-1 and TRBJ1-5, with 8 positions matching TRBD1. Germline assignment: CDR1 LGHDT and CDR2 YNNKEL (reference sequence). This CDR3 has 15 amino acids. J was trimmed by 2 bases and V by 3 bases; bases with no gene match: 3. The CDR3 DNA is TGTGCCAGCAGCCAGGCAGGGGGCGGCAATCAGCCCCAGCATTTT. Encoded protein: CASSQAGGGNQPQHF.

Remarks on this clonotype: A read error may be the cause here, since a much bigger clone is one base away. The V gene is TRBV6-5, the J gene TRBJ2-2, with 7 positions matching TRBD2. The CDR3 contains 16 residues. V shed 5 bases, J shed 1 base, and the junction held 7 bases outside the gene matches. Germline V gives CDR1 MNHEY, CDR2 SVGAGI. This chain's CDR3 is CASSHLSGQNTGELFF. The CDR3 DNA follows: TGTGCCAGCAGTCACCTTAGCGGGCAGAACACCGGGGAGCTGTTTTTT.

As DNA, the CDR3 is TGCGCCAGCAGCCAAGATCACAGTTTACGAAGAAATGAGCAGTTCTTC. Protein sequence: CASSQDHSLRRNEQFF. The rearrangement uses TRBV4-1 and TRBJ2-1; D not certain. Trimming stripped 0 bases from V and 7 bases from J, with 16 bases between. This CDR3 has 16 amino acids. Per the germline V gene, CDR1 is MGHRA and CDR2 is YSYEKL.

In its sample, this clonotype was seen many times. The V call is TRBV28, the J call TRBJ2-5; tentatively, D is TRBD2 (5 bases). The CDR3 runs 18 residues. V was trimmed by 8 bases and J by 1 base, leaving 26 bases between them. Germline-derived CDR1 and CDR2 are MDHEN and SYDVKM. CDR3 in DNA: TGTGCCAGCGCGCCCCCCCCGGGAACACCCAATTTCCAAGAGACCCAGTACTTC. Its protein is CASAPPPGTPNFQETQYF.

This clonotype showed up many times. The rearrangement uses TRBV6-6 and TRBJ2-1; D could derive from TRBD1 or TRBD2 (5 bases each). This CDR3 contains 15 residues. The V gene's germline CDR1 is MNHNY and CDR2 SVGAGI (reference sequence). The V gene lost 2 bases and the J gene lost 6 bases, with 14 bases spanning the gap. Written as DNA, the CDR3 is TGTGCCAGCAGTTACCCCCAGGGACGGGGCAATGAGCAGTTCTTC. Its protein product is CASSYPQGRGNEQFF.

The table lists this clonotype with many counts. The J gene is TRBJ2-3, the V gene TRBV20-1; the match to TRBD2 covers 13 bases. This CDR3 has 12 amino acids. Germline V gene lookup returns CDR1 DFQATT and CDR2 SNEGSKA (reference sequence). CDR3 region: CAGLAGPDTQYF. CDR3 DNA sequence: TGCGCGGGACTAGCGGGACCAGATACGCAGTATTTT.

The rearrangement uses TRBV7-9 and TRBJ2-7; maybe TRBD1 (6 bases). CDR1 is SEHNR and CDR2 is FQNEAQ in the germline V gene (reference sequence). This CDR3 has 14 residues. Trimming left V 3 bases short and J 7 bases short, with 16 bases between. The CDR3 is CASSLGATTGEQYF. DNA for the CDR3: TGTGCCAGCAGCTTGGGGGCCACGACCGGGGAGCAGTACTTC. The full variable domain, in which reference TRBV7-9 and TRBJ2-7 provide the parts outside the CDR3, is DTGVSQNPRHKITKRGQNVTFRCDPISEHNRLYWYRQTLGQGPEFLTYFQNEAQLEKSRLLSDRFSAERPKGSFSTLEIQRTEQGDSAMYLCASSLGATTGEQYFGPGTRLTVT.

This clonotype has a count of ten or more. This chain joins TRBV28 and TRBJ2-1, with 9 bases fitting TRBD2. Germline-derived CDR1 and CDR2 are MDHEN and SYDVKM. The CDR3 totals 15 residues. V shed 7 bases and J 0 bases; nucleotides not matched to a gene: 4. The CDR3 region is CASMGSGSSYNEQFF. CDR3 sequence (DNA): TGTGCCAGCATGGGTAGCGGGAGCTCCTACAATGAGCAGTTCTTC.

Many counts were recorded for this clonotype. The J gene is TRBJ1-1, the V gene TRBV2; 9 bases agree with TRBD1. V lost 6 bases and J lost 1; bases outside the gene matches: 6. Looked up from germline, CDR1 is SNHLY and CDR2 is FYNNEI. This CDR3 contains 15 residues. This chain's CDR3 is CASRRHRGPNTEAFF. Written as DNA, the CDR3 is TGTGCCAGCAGGCGACACAGGGGGCCGAACACTGAAGCTTTCTTT. The full variable domain, rest sourced from reference TRBV2 and TRBJ1-1, is EPEVTQTPSHQVTQMGQEVILRCVPISNHLYFYWYRQILGQKVEFLVSFYNNEISEKSEIFDDQFSVERPDGSNFTLKIRSTKLEDSAMYFCASRRHRGPNTEAFFGQGTRLTVV.

Only a few counts were recorded for this clonotype. V and J are TRBV20-1 and TRBJ2-5; weak D call: TRBD2 (5 bases). The V gene's germline CDR1 is DFQATT and CDR2 SNEGSKA (reference sequence). V was cut by 5 bases and J by 5 bases, with 15 bases left in between. This CDR3 region has 13 residues. CDR3 region: CSAPPVAGETQYF. Here the CDR3 DNA reads TGCAGTGCTCCGCCTGTGGCGGGTGAGACCCAGTACTTC.

The table lists this clonotype with a count of one. This rearrangement joins TRBV7-9 to TRBJ1-6; D possibly corresponds to TRBD1 (5 bases). Per the germline V gene, CDR1 is SEHNR and CDR2 is FQNEAQ (reference sequence). Trimming removed 1 base from V and 10 bases from J, with 11 bases in between. The CDR3 is 14 amino acids. The CDR3 bases are TGTGCCAGCAGCTTAGGGCAGGGTGGCTCACCCCTCCACTTT. Translation gives CASSLGQGGSPLHF.

The genes are TRBV5-6 and TRBJ2-1, with TRBD2 as a possible D gene (6 bases). The CDR3 is made up of 16 amino acids. V was cut by 4 bases and J by 6 bases, with 20 bases left in between. CDR1 and CDR2 from the germline V gene are SGHDT and YYEEEE. The CDR3 protein is CASSPWRRGAVNEQFF. The CDR3 DNA is TGTGCCAGCAGCCCATGGCGGCGGGGAGCCGTCAATGAGCAGTTCTTC.